The subject of this entry is one T cell receptor beta chain. The data belong to a study of control samples from healthy donors and cancer patients. Per the germline V gene, CDR1 is DFQATT and CDR2 is SNEGSKA (reference sequence). The CDR3 loop spans 11 amino acids. The V end was cut by 1 base, the J end by 3 bases, with 2 bases between. This table comes from immunoSEQ multiplex PCR, and its TCRdb copy is limited to in-frame clones, with some not included. Of fewer than 200,000 clones in the sample, about 90% were seen once. This clonotype was sampled from a woman aged 25 to 39 in good health. The chain has TRBV20-1 and TRBJ2-3; D unclear. The sample comprised blood. CDR3 DNA: TGCAGTGCTAGAGTGACAGATACGCAGTATTTT. Its translation is CSARVTDTQYF.